Listed below are T cell receptor beta chains from one sample, sequenced in a study of blood T cell repertoires in COVID-19. TCRdb keeps only in-frame clones here, not all; method: immunoSEQ multiplex PCR. The sample has around 43,000 clones; roughly nine tenths are singletons. The sequenced sample consisted of peripheral blood. Receptor source: a human donor in a cohort sampled during active COVID-19. Both conserved end residues are part of each CDR3. The D gene is left open where the match is weak. Expanded clones get a size class; other rows say once, few or many, or leave the size out.

clone_size,v_call,j_call,d_call,cdr3_nt,cdr3_aa
-,TRBV4-3,TRBJ2-7,-,TGCGCCAGCAGCCAAGGGGGCGATTCCTACGAGCAGTACTTC,CASSQGGDSYEQYF
-,TRBV5-5,TRBJ2-7,TRBD1,TGTGCCAGCAGACTTAGTATGGGACAGTCCTACGAGCAGTACTTC,CASRLSMGQSYEQYF
-,TRBV27,TRBJ2-1,-,TGTGCCAGCAGTTTAGGGGCAGGAGTCTCCTACAATGAGCAGTTCTTC,CASSLGAGVSYNEQFF
-,TRBV30,TRBJ1-4,-,TGTGCCTTGAACCGGGGACGGGAGAATGAAAAACTGTTTTTT,CALNRGRENEKLFF
-,TRBV12-5,TRBJ1-2,-,TGTGCTAGTGGTTTGGACATCAGTGGCTACACCTTC,CASGLDISGYTF
-,TRBV7-9,TRBJ2-1,TRBD1,TGTGCCAGCAGCTCGACAGGGTTCAATGAGCAGTTCTTC,CASSSTGFNEQFF
-,TRBV4-1,TRBJ2-5,TRBD2,TGCGCCAGCAGCCAAGATTGGCCCGGGACTAGCGGGCAAGAGACCCAGTACTTC,CASSQDWPGTSGQETQYF
-,TRBV5-5,TRBJ2-1,TRBD2,TGTGCCAGCAGCTTCTTACTAGCGGGGGGACGTGAGCAGTTCTTC,CASSFLLAGGREQFF
-,TRBV7-9,TRBJ2-1,TRBD2,TGTGCCAGCAGACGAGCGGGGGACAATGAGCAGTTCTTC,CASRRAGDNEQFF
-,TRBV7-8,TRBJ2-7,-,TGTGCCAGCAGCCTGACAAACGAGCAGTACTTC,CASSLTNEQYF
-,TRBV2,TRBJ2-1,-,TGTGCCAGCAAACAGGCCTACAATGAGCAGTTCTTC,CASKQAYNEQFF
few,TRBV5-1,TRBJ2-7,TRBD1,TGCGCCAGCAGCGTGGGACAGGGGAGCTCCTACGAGCAGTACTTC,CASSVGQGSSYEQYF
-,TRBV6-2/TRBV6-3,TRBJ2-5,TRBD2,TGTGCCAGCAGGCCTAGCGGGCAAGAGACCCAGTACTTC,CASRPSGQETQYF
-,TRBV11-2,TRBJ1-1,TRBD1,TGTGCCAGCAGCTCTGACAGGGGGGCTGAAGCTTTCTTT,CASSSDRGAEAFF
-,TRBV7-8,TRBJ1-2,TRBD1,TGTGCCAGCAGCCTGCGGGACAGGGGAATCCCGATCGACTATGGCTACACCTTC,CASSLRDRGIPIDYGYTF
-,TRBV5-4,TRBJ2-6,TRBD1,TGTGCCAGCAGCCCCGGACAGGCCCGCTCTGGGGCCAACGTCCTGACTTTC,CASSPGQARSGANVLTF
-,TRBV5-4,TRBJ2-7,TRBD2,TGTGCCAGCAGCTTGGGGGGAGCGGGACCCTCCTACGAGCAGTACTTC,CASSLGGAGPSYEQYF
-,TRBV10-2,TRBJ2-3,TRBD2,TGCGCCACCACTCCCCCTAGCGCGGTTGGACTAGCGCTAGATACGCAGTATTTT,CATTPPSAVGLALDTQYF
-,TRBV7-2,TRBJ2-5,TRBD2,TGTGCCAGCAGGGTTAGCGGGGGGAGGGAGACCCAGTACTTC,CASRVSGGRETQYF
once,TRBV9,TRBJ2-1,-,TGTGCCAGCAGCGTAGGTAATCCGAGCTCCTACAATGAGCAGTTCTTC,CASSVGNPSSYNEQFF
-,TRBV7-9,TRBJ2-3,TRBD2,TGTGCCAGCAGCCGGGGACTAGCGGGAGCAACGGATACGCAGTATTTT,CASSRGLAGATDTQYF
few,TRBV4-3,TRBJ1-4,-,TGCGCCAGCAGCCAAGATCTCGGGGGGTTCACTAATGAAAAACTGTTTTTT,CASSQDLGGFTNEKLFF
once,TRBV5-4,TRBJ2-1,TRBD1,TGTGCCAGCAGCACCGGGACAGGGAATGAGCAGTTCTTC,CASSTGTGNEQFF
-,TRBV6-6,TRBJ2-7,-,TGTGCCAGCAGGGATACTAGGTTAGGGGAGCAGTACTTC,CASRDTRLGEQYF
-,TRBV19,TRBJ2-2,TRBD2,TGTGCCAGTCAGTCGGGACTAGCGGGAGGATGGGCCGGGGAGCTGTTTTTT,CASQSGLAGGWAGELFF
-,TRBV11-2,TRBJ2-7,-,TGTGCCAGCAGCTTTATGGTCGGACTCGTATGGGAGCAGTACTTC,CASSFMVGLVWEQYF
once,TRBV27,TRBJ2-1,TRBD2,TGTGCCAGCAGTTCCGGGACTAGCGGGAGGGCCTACAATGAGCAGTTCTTC,CASSSGTSGRAYNEQFF
-,TRBV5-1,TRBJ2-2,-,TGCGCCAGCAGCTTTGGACAGTCGACCGGGGAGCTGTTTTTT,CASSFGQSTGELFF
few,TRBV6-4,TRBJ2-1,-,TGTGCCAGGGAGAGCTACAATGAGCAGTTCTTC,CARESYNEQFF
few,TRBV5-1,TRBJ2-5,TRBD1,TGCGCCAGCAGCTTGGAGCAGGGGACAGGCCCAGTGGCCCAGTACTTC,CASSLEQGTGPVAQYF
once,TRBV5-1,TRBJ2-3,-,TGCGCCAGCAGCTTGTGGGCAGGGGCGGAAGATACGCAGTATTTT,CASSLWAGAEDTQYF
-,TRBV5-1,TRBJ1-2,TRBD1,TGCGCCAGCAGCGTCTCGGGACAGGGGAACTATGGCTACACCTTC,CASSVSGQGNYGYTF
medium-sized,TRBV4-1,TRBJ1-6,-,TGCGCCAGCAGCCAACACGCGCGGGGCAATTCACCCCTCCACTTT,CASSQHARGNSPLHF
-,TRBV14,TRBJ2-7,-,TGTGCCAGCAGCCAAGATATTTACGAGCAGTACTTC,CASSQDIYEQYF
-,TRBV5-4,TRBJ1-2,-,TGTGCCAGCAGCGCGACTTTGAACTATGGCTACACCTTC,CASSATLNYGYTF
once,TRBV7-7,TRBJ1-3,-,TGTGCTAGCAGCCCCGGGGGGGGCTCTGGAAACACCATATATTTT,CASSPGGGSGNTIYF
once,TRBV4-1,TRBJ1-3,TRBD1,TGCGCCAGCAGCCACCCACGGACAGGTGGAAACACCATATATTTT,CASSHPRTGGNTIYF
-,TRBV9,TRBJ1-3,-,TGTGCCAGCAGCTCCCCTTTAGGGGTCTCTGGAAACACCATATATTTT,CASSSPLGVSGNTIYF
-,TRBV3-1/TRBV3-2,TRBJ2-3,TRBD2,TGTGCCAGCAGCCGTCTCGGGACTAGCGGAGATACGCAGTATTTT,CASSRLGTSGDTQYF
few,TRBV4-2,TRBJ2-7,-,TGTGCCAGCAGCCAAGCTTCCTACGAGCAGTACTTC,CASSQASYEQYF
-,TRBV6-5,TRBJ2-1,-,TGTGCCAGCAGTTATAGGGGCCCTCCCGATGAGCAGTTCTTC,CASSYRGPPDEQFF